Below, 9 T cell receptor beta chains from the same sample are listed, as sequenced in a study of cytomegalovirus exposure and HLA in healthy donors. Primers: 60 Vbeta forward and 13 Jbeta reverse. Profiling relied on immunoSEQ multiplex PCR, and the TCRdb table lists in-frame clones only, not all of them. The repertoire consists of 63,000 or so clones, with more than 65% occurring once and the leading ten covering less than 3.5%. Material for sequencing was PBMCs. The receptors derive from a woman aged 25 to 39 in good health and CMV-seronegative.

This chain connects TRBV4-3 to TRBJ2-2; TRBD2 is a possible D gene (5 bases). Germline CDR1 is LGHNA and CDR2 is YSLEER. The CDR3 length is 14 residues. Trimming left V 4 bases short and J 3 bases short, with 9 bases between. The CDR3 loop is CASSRGLYTGELFF. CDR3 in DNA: TGCGCCAGCAGCCGAGGACTTTACACCGGGGAGCTGTTTTTT.

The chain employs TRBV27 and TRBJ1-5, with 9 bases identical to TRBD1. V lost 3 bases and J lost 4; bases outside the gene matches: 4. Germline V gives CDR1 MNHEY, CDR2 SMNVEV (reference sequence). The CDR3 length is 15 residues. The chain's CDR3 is CASSFGTGSNQPQHF. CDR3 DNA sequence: TGTGCCAGCAGTTTCGGGACAGGGTCTAATCAGCCCCAGCATTTT.

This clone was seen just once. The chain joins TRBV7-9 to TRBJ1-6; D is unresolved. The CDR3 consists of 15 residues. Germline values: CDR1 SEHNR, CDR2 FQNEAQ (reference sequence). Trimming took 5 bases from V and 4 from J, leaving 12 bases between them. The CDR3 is CASSLGGEYNSPLHF. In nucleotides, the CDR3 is TGTGCCAGCAGCCTAGGTGGGGAGTATAATTCACCCCTCCACTTT.

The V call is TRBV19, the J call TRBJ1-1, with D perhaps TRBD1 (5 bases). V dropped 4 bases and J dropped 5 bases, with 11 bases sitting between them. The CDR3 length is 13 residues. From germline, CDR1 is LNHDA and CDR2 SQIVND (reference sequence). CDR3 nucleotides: TGTGCCAGTAGTACTTGGGGCGAGACTGAAGCTTTCTTT. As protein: CASSTWGETEAFF.

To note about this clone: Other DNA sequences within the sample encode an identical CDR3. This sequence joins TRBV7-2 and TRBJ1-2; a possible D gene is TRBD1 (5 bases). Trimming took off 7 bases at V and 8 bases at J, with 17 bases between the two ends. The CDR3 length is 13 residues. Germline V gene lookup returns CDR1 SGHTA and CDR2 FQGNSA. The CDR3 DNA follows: TGTGCCAGCAACCCTCGGCGGGGGGGAGGCTACACCTTC. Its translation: CASNPRRGGGYTF. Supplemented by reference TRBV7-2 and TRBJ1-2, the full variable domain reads GAGVSQSPSNKVTEKGKDVELRCDPISGHTALYWYRQSLGQGLEFLIYFQGNSAPDKSGLPSDRFSAERTGGSVSTLTIQRTQQEDSAVYLCASNPRRGGGYTFGSGTRLTVV.

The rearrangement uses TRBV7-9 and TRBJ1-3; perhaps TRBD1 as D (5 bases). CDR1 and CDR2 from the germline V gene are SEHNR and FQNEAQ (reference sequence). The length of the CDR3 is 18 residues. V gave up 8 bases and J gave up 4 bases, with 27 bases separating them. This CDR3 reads CASSRQGSVGLGGNTIYF. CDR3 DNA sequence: TGTGCCAGCTCCCGGCAGGGATCAGTGGGTCTGGGAGGAAACACCATATATTTT.

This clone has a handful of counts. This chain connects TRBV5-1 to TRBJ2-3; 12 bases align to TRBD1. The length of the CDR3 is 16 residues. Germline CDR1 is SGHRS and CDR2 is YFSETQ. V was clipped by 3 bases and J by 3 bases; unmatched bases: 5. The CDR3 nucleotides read TGCGCCAGCAGCTGGGGGGACAGGGGGCTAACAGATACGCAGTATTTT. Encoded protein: CASSWGDRGLTDTQYF.

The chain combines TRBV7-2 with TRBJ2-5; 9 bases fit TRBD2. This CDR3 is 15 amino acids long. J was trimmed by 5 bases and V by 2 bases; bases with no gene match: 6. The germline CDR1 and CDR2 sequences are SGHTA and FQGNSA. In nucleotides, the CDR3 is TGTGCCAGCAGCTTACTGGGGGCGGGGGGGGAGACCCAGTACTTC. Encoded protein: CASSLLGAGGETQYF.

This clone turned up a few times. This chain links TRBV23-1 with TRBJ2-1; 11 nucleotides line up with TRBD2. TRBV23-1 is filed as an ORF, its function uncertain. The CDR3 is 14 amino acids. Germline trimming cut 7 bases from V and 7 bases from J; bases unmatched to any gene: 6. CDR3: CASNSGGACNEQFF. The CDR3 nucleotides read TGCGCCAGCAATAGCGGGGGGGCATGTAATGAGCAGTTCTTC.